This T cell receptor (beta chain) came from a study of T-cell memory formation after mild COVID-19. The authors produced TCR alpha and TCR beta cDNA libraries with sample barcodes and UMIs by 5'RACE using constant-segment primers. Via MiXCR, TCRdb re-called the 5' RACE reads, giving one row per CDR3 protein. This sample has 250,000 to 350,000 distinct CDR3 sequences; 15% to 20% occur once, and the top ten carry over 20%. In the case of this clonotype: Its antigen is not identified.

Study-wide findings and caveats: Shrinking CD4+ clones were chiefly CM and EM; CD8+ ones were chiefly EMRA.

The sequence derives from a young man who had mild COVID-19 (a few samples of this study predate the infection). Cell type and time point are not known. What was sequenced was PBMCs or a T cell subset sorted from them (not recorded which).

Written as DNA, the CDR3 is TGTGCCATCAGTGAGAGCGGACAGGCGCTTAATGAAAAACTGTTTTTT. Its protein is CAISESGQALNEKLFF. The rearrangement links TRBV10-3 to TRBJ1-4; the match to TRBD1 covers 7 bases. V lost 2 bases to trimming and J lost 4 bases; unmatched junction nucleotides: 7. Germline assignment: CDR1 ENHRY and CDR2 SYGVKD. The CDR3 has 16 amino acids.